The 8 T cell receptor beta chains presented below share a single source sample, sequenced in a study of T cell responses to AZD1222 COVID-19 vaccine. Clones were sequenced by immunoSEQ multiplex PCR, and TCRdb holds only the in-frame ones, with some missing. The data hold 75,000 to 100,000 clones, with 90% to 95% observed a single time. The material sequenced was peripheral blood, taken on day 0 of AZD1222 vaccination. The receptor set was obtained from an adult in good health.

The genes are TRBV7-2 and TRBJ2-5; 9 nucleotides line up with TRBD1. J was trimmed by 7 bases and V by 4 bases; bases with no gene match: 10. Germline V CDR1 and CDR2: SGHTA, FQGNSA. This CDR3 is 15 amino acids long. The DNA for the CDR3 is TGTGCCAGCAGCTCCCGGGACAGGGTAATAGGGACCCAGTACTTC. Its protein is CASSSRDRVIGTQYF.

This chain uses TRBV7-6 with TRBJ1-5; D gene uncertain. CDR1 is SGHVS, CDR2 FNYEAQ, per germline. This CDR3 has 10 residues. The V end was cut by 10 bases, the J end by 5 bases, with 6 bases between. DNA for the CDR3: TGTGCCACCTTCGATCAGCCCCAGCATTTT. It specifies CATFDQPQHF. Using reference TRBV7-6 and TRBJ1-5 for the parts outside the CDR3, the full variable domain is GAGVSQSPRYKVTKRGQDVALRCDPISGHVSLYWYRQALGQGPEFLTYFNYEAQQDKSGLPNDRFSAERPEGSISTLTIQRTEQRDSAMYRCATFDQPQHFGDGTRLSIL.

This clone was counted a few times. V gene TRBV5-1 combines with J gene TRBJ2-7, with 9 bases lining up with TRBD2. The CDR3 length is 16 residues. The ends lost 4 bases at V and 0 bases at J; junction bases unmatched: 8. Germline V gene sequence: CDR1 SGHRS, CDR2 YFSETQ. The CDR3 sequence: CASSRAASGNSYEQYF. The CDR3 DNA is TGCGCCAGCAGCCGGGCGGCTAGCGGGAACTCCTACGAGCAGTACTTC.

This clone has just one count. This chain connects TRBV11-1 to TRBJ2-7; 7 bases are shared with TRBD1. Germline V lookup: CDR1 SGHAT, CDR2 FQDESV (reference sequence). The CDR3 is 14 amino acids. Trimming cost V 1 base and J 3 bases; bases outside gene matches: 3. CDR3 sequence: CASSLGAGGYEQYF. The CDR3 DNA reads as TGTGCCAGCAGCTTAGGAGCAGGGGGCTACGAGCAGTACTTC.

The chain uses TRBV28 and TRBJ2-5; the D gene is possibly TRBD1 (6 bases). CDR3 length: 16 amino acids. Germline CDR1 is MDHEN and CDR2 is SYDVKM. The V and J ends lost 3 bases and 4 bases respectively, with 18 bases between them. CDR3 nucleotides: TGTGCCAGCAGTTTCATTCTAACAGGGAACGGAGAGACCCAGTACTTC. Translated, it gives CASSFILTGNGETQYF.

The rearrangement uses TRBV18 and TRBJ2-7; perhaps TRBD1 as D (5 bases). The V end was cut by 5 bases, the J end by 3 bases, with 8 bases between. CDR1 and CDR2 from the germline V gene are KGHSH and LQKENI. CDR3 length: 12 residues. The CDR3 spells CASSSDSYEQYF. CDR3 DNA sequence: TGTGCCAGCTCAAGCGACAGCTACGAGCAGTACTTC.

The V and J genes are TRBV5-4 and TRBJ2-5; unclear D gene. V lost 4 bases to trimming and J lost 7 bases, with 14 bases between them. From germline, CDR1 is SGHNT and CDR2 YYREEE (reference sequence). The CDR3 is made up of 13 amino acids. CDR3 nucleotides: TGTGCCAGCAGCCACCCTGGTGGGGTGACCCAGTACTTC. This gives the protein CASSHPGGVTQYF. Using reference TRBV5-4 and TRBJ2-5 for the parts outside the CDR3, the full variable domain is ETGVTQSPTHLIKTRGQQVTLRCSSQSGHNTVSWYQQALGQGPQFIFQYYREEENGRGNFPPRFSGLQFPNYSSELNVNALELDDSALYLCASSHPGGVTQYFGPGTRLLVL.

The rearrangement links TRBV14 to TRBJ2-3; 7 bases align to TRBD2. Germline assignment: CDR1 SGHDN and CDR2 FVKESK. Trimming cost V 6 bases and J 5 bases; bases outside gene matches: 14. The CDR3 runs to 16 residues. CDR3 sequence: CASSRQVGGRGDTQYF. DNA of the CDR3: TGTGCCAGCAGTCGGCAGGTGGGAGGGCGTGGAGATACGCAGTATTTT. Full variable domain (outside the CDR3, taken from reference TRBV14 and TRBJ2-3): EAGVTQFPSHSVIEKGQTVTLRCDPISGHDNLYWYRRVMGKEIKFLLHFVKESKQDESGMPNNRFLAERTGGTYSTLKVQPAELEDSGVYFCASSRQVGGRGDTQYFGPGTRLTVL.